This T cell receptor (beta chain) was identified during a study of blood T cells in healthy people across ages. Notes on this clonotype: One end of the junction varies from germline; a read error may be responsible.

The CDR3 has 13 amino acids. CDR1 and CDR2 from the germline V gene are DFQATT and SNEGSKA (reference sequence). The use of a sample-barcoded 5' primer and a J-beta primer mix characterized a second PCR of 7 to 11 cycles. TCRdb reprocessed the 5' RACE reads with MiXCR, giving one entry per CDR3 protein. In the table there are nearly 1 million distinct CDR3 sequences, roughly 51% of which are singletons. The clonotype originates from a woman in her fifties or sixties in good health. Sequencing used blood. The J gene is TRBJ1-6, the V gene TRBV20-1; tentatively, D is TRBD1 (5 bases). CDR3 amino acids: CSARGAYNSPLHF. CDR3 DNA sequence: TGCAGTGCCAGAGGGGCTTATAATTCACCCCTCCACTTT.